These 18 T cell receptor beta chains were all obtained from the same sample, sequenced in a study of T cells in localized non-small cell lung cancer. Libraries were prepared by immunoSEQ multiplex PCR; TCRdb keeps only in-frame clonotypes and omits some of them. The table records around 53,000 clones, around 82% of them present only once. The sample here was PBMCs, taken before any cancer treatment. These receptors came from a woman aged 40 to 75 with stage II lung adenocarcinoma.

Regarding this clone: Other DNA variants within this sample encode the same CDR3. The rearrangement links TRBV12-5 to TRBJ1-2; D may be TRBD1 (6 bases). Per germline, CDR1 LGHNT and CDR2 FRNRAP. Trimming pared 2 bases from V and 6 bases from J, leaving 10 bases between. The CDR3 runs 13 residues. The CDR3 nucleotides read TGTGCTAGTGGTTTGTCCACAGGGAATGGCTACACCTTC. Its translation is CASGLSTGNGYTF.

The chain combines TRBV19 with TRBJ1-4; D is undetermined. The ends were cut back, 6 bases at V and 0 bases at J, with 14 bases in the middle. From germline, CDR1 is LNHDA and CDR2 SQIVND (reference sequence). The CDR3 covers 16 residues. This CDR3 reads CASSLKRSATNEKLFF. The CDR3 DNA reads TGTGCCAGTAGCCTGAAGAGGTCCGCAACTAATGAAAAACTGTTTTTT. The full variable domain, rest sourced from reference TRBV19 and TRBJ1-4, is DGGITQSPKYLFRKEGQNVTLSCEQNLNHDAMYWYRQDPGQGLRLIYYSQIVNDFQKGDIAEGYSVSREKKESFPLTVTSAQKNPTAFYLCASSLKRSATNEKLFFGSGTQLSVL.

The chain recombines TRBV2 with TRBJ2-2; D call uncertain. There are 14 residues in the CDR3. Trimming cost V 6 bases and J 0 bases, with 8 bases left between them. Germline V lookup: CDR1 SNHLY, CDR2 FYNNEI. The CDR3 DNA sequence: TGTGCCAGCAGCGCCTTGTCGAACACCGGGGAGCTGTTTTTT. It encodes CASSALSNTGELFF.

The chain has TRBV6-6 and TRBJ2-7; TRBD1 matches at 8 bases. CDR3 length equals 14 residues. CDR1 is MNHNY and CDR2 is SVGAGI in the germline V gene (reference sequence). The V segment lost 4 bases and the J segment 2 bases; nucleotides outside the gene matches: 4. The CDR3 nucleotides read TGTGCCAGCAGTTCCGGGACAGGAACCTACGAGCAGTACTTC. Protein product: CASSSGTGTYEQYF.

The CDR3 protein is CASSDTGTGNTEAFF. The CDR3 DNA follows: TGTGCCAGCAGCGATACCGGGACAGGGAACACTGAAGCTTTCTTT. V and J are TRBV5-6 and TRBJ1-1, with TRBD1 matching over 8 bases. CDR3 length: 15 amino acids. Trimming cost V 4 bases and J 1 base; bases outside gene matches: 6. CDR1 and CDR2 from the germline V gene are SGHDT and YYEEEE.

The CDR3 sequence: CATSREARVSSYNEQFF. The CDR3 nucleotides are TGTGCCACCAGCAGAGAGGCCAGGGTCAGCTCCTACAATGAGCAGTTCTTC. The chain recombines TRBV15 with TRBJ2-1, with D perhaps TRBD1 (5 bases). Germline V lookup: CDR1 LNHNV, CDR2 YYDKDF (reference sequence). V lost 0 bases and J 0 bases, leaving 12 bases between the germline ends. The CDR3 loop spans 17 amino acids.

The chain recombines TRBV28 with TRBJ1-1, with D hard to call. Germline CDR1 reads MDHEN; CDR2 reads SYDVKM. This CDR3 has 14 amino acids. Deletions cut 0 bases from V and 2 bases from J, with 7 bases between. The CDR3 reads CASSLWSVNTEAFF. The CDR3 DNA reads as TGTGCCAGCAGTTTATGGTCGGTTAACACTGAAGCTTTCTTT.

The CDR3 nucleotides read TGTGCCAGCAGTAAAGGGACAGGGGCGAATCAGCCCCAGCATTTT. Its translation: CASSKGTGANQPQHF. V and J are TRBV6-5 and TRBJ1-5; 10 bases fit TRBD1. The germline V gene encodes CDR1 MNHEY and CDR2 SVGAGI. The CDR3 extends over 15 amino acids. The J segment lost 4 bases and the V segment lost 5 bases, leaving 5 bases of the junction unmatched.

The count of this clone is one. The rearrangement joins TRBV5-4 to TRBJ1-1; D not certain. With 0 bases removed from V and 6 bases from J, the gap between germline ends came to 15 bases. The CDR3 covers 15 residues. Looked up from germline, CDR1 is SGHNT and CDR2 is YYREEE (reference sequence). The CDR3 coding sequence is TGTGCCAGCAGCTTGGCCGACGGGATGGCCGCTGAAGCTTTCTTT. As protein: CASSLADGMAAEAFF. The entire variable domain, with the rest obtained from reference TRBV5-4 and TRBJ1-1, is as follows: ETGVTQSPTHLIKTRGQQVTLRCSSQSGHNTVSWYQQALGQGPQFIFQYYREEENGRGNFPPRFSGLQFPNYSSELNVNALELDDSALYLCASSLADGMAAEAFFGQGTRLTVV.

The chain joins TRBV30 to TRBJ2-3; 8 bases are shared with TRBD1. The germline V gene encodes CDR1 GTSNPN and CDR2 SVGIG (reference sequence). V lost 3 bases to trimming and J lost 3 bases; unmatched junction nucleotides: 5. The CDR3 is made up of 14 amino acids. The CDR3: CAWSQGAGTDTQYF. The CDR3, as DNA: TGTGCCTGGAGCCAGGGGGCGGGTACAGATACGCAGTATTTT.

The rearrangement uses TRBV9 and TRBJ1-4; no reliable D call. The CDR3 runs to 15 residues. The V and J ends lost 2 bases and 4 bases respectively, with 12 bases between them. From germline, CDR1 is SGDLS and CDR2 YYNGEE. CDR3 DNA: TGTGCCAGCAGCGTCTCCGGGAATAGTAATGAAAAACTGTTTTTT. It translates to CASSVSGNSNEKLFF.

This clone was counted between two and nine times. This CDR3 is CASSTDRACAGELFF. CDR3 nucleotide sequence: TGTGCCAGCAGCACCGACAGGGCTTGCGCCGGGGAGCTGTTTTTT. The chain is built from TRBV21-1 and TRBJ2-2; the table names TRBD1, a call not compared with the DNA. TRBV21-1 is reported as a pseudogene. The CDR3 totals 15 residues.

The CDR3 nucleotides are TGTGCCAGCAGTTTTGGGGAGCAGTTCTTC. Residues: CASSFGEQFF. The chain is built from TRBV28 and TRBJ2-1; D call uncertain. CDR3 size: 10 residues. Germline assignment: CDR1 MDHEN and CDR2 SYDVKM. The V end was cut by 3 bases, the J end by 10 bases, with 4 bases between.

The gene calls are TRBV5-4 and TRBJ2-7, with TRBD2 matching over 8 bases. After removal of 4 bases from V and 2 bases from J, the junction contained 2 bases not matched to a gene. This CDR3 has 13 residues. The germline CDR1 and CDR2 sequences are SGHNT and YYREEE (reference sequence). The CDR3 protein is CASSRGGAYEQYF. The CDR3 DNA is TGTGCCAGCAGCCGGGGGGGCGCCTACGAGCAGTACTTC.

The chain couples TRBV6-1 to TRBJ2-5; no clear D gene. This CDR3 contains 13 residues. The germline V gene encodes CDR1 MNHNS and CDR2 SASEGT. Trimming took 5 bases from V and 3 from J, leaving 10 bases between them. CDR3 coding DNA: TGTGCCAGCAGTTTCCGGATAAAAGAGACCCAGTACTTC. As protein: CASSFRIKETQYF.

The rearrangement links TRBV19 to TRBJ1-4; perhaps TRBD1 as D (5 bases). The CDR3 is 14 residues long. V lost 5 bases to trimming and J lost 5 bases, with 12 bases between them. Germline V gene lookup returns CDR1 LNHDA and CDR2 SQIVND (reference sequence). DNA for the CDR3: TGTGCCAGTAGTCTCTCGGGACGGAATGAAAAACTGTTTTTT. This codes for CASSLSGRNEKLFF. Combining the CDR3 with reference TRBV19 and TRBJ1-4 gives the whole variable domain DGGITQSPKYLFRKEGQNVTLSCEQNLNHDAMYWYRQDPGQGLRLIYYSQIVNDFQKGDIAEGYSVSREKKESFPLTVTSAQKNPTAFYLCASSLSGRNEKLFFGSGTQLSVL.

This rearrangement joins TRBV6-1 to TRBJ1-5; D possibly corresponds to TRBD1 (5 bases). Trimming removed 4 bases from V and 0 bases from J, with 13 bases in between. The CDR3 runs to 16 residues. Per the germline V gene, CDR1 is MNHNS and CDR2 is SASEGT. CDR3 sequence reads: CASSGQSYYSNQPQHF. Here the CDR3 DNA reads TGTGCCAGCAGTGGACAGAGCTACTATAGCAATCAGCCCCAGCATTTT.

The chain links TRBV6-1 to TRBJ2-1, with 10 nucleotides matching TRBD1. V trimming: 3 bases; J trimming: 7 bases; junction bases outside the gene matches: 12. Germline lookup yields CDR1 MNHNS and CDR2 SASEGT. The CDR3 contains 17 residues. CDR3 region: CASSEALTGGGGNEQFF. CDR3 nucleotides: TGTGCCAGCAGTGAGGCCTTGACAGGGGGCGGGGGAAATGAGCAGTTCTTC.